This T cell receptor beta chain was sequenced during a study of cytomegalovirus exposure and HLA in healthy donors. Broader study findings: Using the classifier, cytomegalovirus status was reportedly diagnosed with high specificity and sensitivity. In the approximately 120 validation repertoires, a later analysis found that first-cohort TCR clusters tended to co-occur.

Sequencing was performed with immunoSEQ multiplex PCR; in TCRdb, only in-frame clones are kept and a portion is missing. The sample holds 230,000 or so clones; roughly 88% are singletons and the top ten take about 2.9%. Between the trimmed V and J ends, which lost 5 bases and 2 bases, there was a span of 13 bases. The CDR3 spans 13 residues. Germline lookup yields CDR1 GTSNPN and CDR2 SVGIG (reference sequence). With regard to this clone: Its cognate antigen is unknown.

This receptor was obtained from a woman in her late teens or twenties in good health and CMV-seronegative. This sequence joins TRBV30 and TRBJ2-7; D uncertain. The specimen sequenced was PBMCs. CDR3 nucleotide sequence: TGTGCCTGGTCCCTTATGGCTCCCTACGAGCAGTACTTC. It translates to CAWSLMAPYEQYF.